The clone carrying this T cell receptor beta chain has at least ten counts. The target antigen is unknown. Amplification yielded TCR beta CDR3 regions, with RNA transcripts as the source. The HTBI primer set drove a first-round RT-PCR of the TCR CDR3. TCRdb analysed the multiplex PCR reads with MiXCR anew, one entry per CDR3 protein. The sample includes roughly 570,000 distinct CDR3 sequences, approximately 44% of them seen just once. The record originates from a study of T cells in Graves' hyperthyroidism and ophthalmopathy. Overall study findings and caveats: In blood, most of the thyroid clonotypes expanded above 0.001 were also present. Patients with ophthalmopathy were separated from those with stable hyperthyroidism by a 13 V-J model.

Stable Graves' hyperthyroidism denoted no ophthalmopathy progression over 18 months. The V and J ends lost 7 bases and 6 bases respectively, with 12 bases between them. Germline assignment: CDR1 DFQATT and CDR2 SNEGSKA (reference sequence). The CDR3 spans 12 residues. Sequencing was carried out using peripheral blood or thyroid tissue (not recorded which). This TCR was sampled from a young woman with Graves' hyperthyroidism. The rearrangement uses TRBV20-1 and TRBJ1-4; TRBD1 might be the D (5 bases). This CDR3 is CSVRRGHEKLFF. As DNA, the CDR3 is TGCAGTGTACGGAGGGGACATGAAAAACTGTTTTTT.